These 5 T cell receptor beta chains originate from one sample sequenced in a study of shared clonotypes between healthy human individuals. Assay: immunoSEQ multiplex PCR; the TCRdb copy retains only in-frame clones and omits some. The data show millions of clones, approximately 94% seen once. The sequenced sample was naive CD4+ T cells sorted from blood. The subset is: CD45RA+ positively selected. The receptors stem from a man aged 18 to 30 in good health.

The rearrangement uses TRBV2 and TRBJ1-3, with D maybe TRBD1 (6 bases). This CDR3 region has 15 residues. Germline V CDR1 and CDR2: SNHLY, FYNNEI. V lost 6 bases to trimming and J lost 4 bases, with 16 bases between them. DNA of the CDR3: TGTGCCAGCAGGCGACAGGCGACGGCGGGAAACACCATATATTTT. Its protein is CASRRQATAGNTIYF.

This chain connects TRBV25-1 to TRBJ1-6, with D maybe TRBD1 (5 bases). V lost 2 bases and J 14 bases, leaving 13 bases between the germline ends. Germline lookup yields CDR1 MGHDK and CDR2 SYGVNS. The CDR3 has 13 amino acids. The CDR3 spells CASSEPRGGSLHF. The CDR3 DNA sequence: TGTGCCAGCAGTGAACCCCGGGGGGGATCCCTCCACTTT.

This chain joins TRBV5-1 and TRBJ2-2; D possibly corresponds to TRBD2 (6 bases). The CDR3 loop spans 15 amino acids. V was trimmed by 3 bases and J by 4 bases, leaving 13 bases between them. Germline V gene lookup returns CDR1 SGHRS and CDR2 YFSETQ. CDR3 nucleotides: TGCGCCAGCAGCTCATTGGGGGGTAGCACCGGGGAGCTGTTTTTT. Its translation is CASSSLGGSTGELFF. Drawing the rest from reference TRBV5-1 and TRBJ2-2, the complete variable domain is KAGVTQTPRYLIKTRGQQVTLSCSPISGHRSVSWYQQTPGQGLQFLFEYFSETQRNKGNFPGRFSGRQFSNSRSEMNVSTLELGDSALYLCASSSLGGSTGELFFGEGSRLTVL.

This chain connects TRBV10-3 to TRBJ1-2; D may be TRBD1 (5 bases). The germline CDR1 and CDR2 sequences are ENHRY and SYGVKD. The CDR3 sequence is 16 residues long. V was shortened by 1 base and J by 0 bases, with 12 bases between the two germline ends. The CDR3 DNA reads TGTGCCATCAGTGAGTTTCCAGGGACTTCTAACTATGGCTACACCTTC. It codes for CAISEFPGTSNYGYTF.

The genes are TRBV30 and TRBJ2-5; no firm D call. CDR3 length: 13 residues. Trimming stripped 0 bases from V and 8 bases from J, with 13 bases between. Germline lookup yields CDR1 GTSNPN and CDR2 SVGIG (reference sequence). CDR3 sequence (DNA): TGTGCCTGGAGTGTACAGCTCACTGTAACCCAGTACTTC. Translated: CAWSVQLTVTQYF.